These T cell receptor beta chains were read from a single sample in a study of cytomegalovirus exposure and HLA in healthy donors. Only in-frame clones appear in the TCRdb table, and some are missing; sequencing was by immunoSEQ multiplex PCR. This table holds 160,000 or so clones, around 80% found once. The specimen was PBMCs. The source is a male donor in good health and CMV-seropositive. The conserved cysteine and the conserved F or W are not part of the CDR3 here.

J	V	length	CDR3
TRBJ1-4	TRBV10-3	13	AISEGGTANEKLF
TRBJ2-5	TRBV15	13	ATSTPETERETQY
TRBJ1-4	TRBV4-2	13	ASSQVIPRNEKLF
TRBJ2-7	TRBV6-6	11	ASSSHTSGEQY
TRBJ2-7	TRBV9	13	ASSVEGRGADEQY
TRBJ1-4	TRBV9	12	ASSVGAANEKLF
TRBJ2-7	TRBV18	11	ASSPPGGDEQY
TRBJ1-6	TRBV6-1	13	AGRGQQSYNSPLH
TRBJ2-3	TRBV7-2	12	ASSRTGGADTQY
TRBJ2-3	TRBV10-3	13	AISAGQGIRDTQY
TRBJ1-1	TRBV6-4	16	ASPQGYLTGEGNTEAF
TRBJ2-3	TRBV5-6	12	ASSSPGAPDTQY
NA	TRBV6-5	13	ASSYSSSGGYEQY
TRBJ1-3	TRBV6-5	12	ASSQSTVGNTIY
TRBJ2-1	TRBV5-5	11	ASSLWSPNEQF
TRBJ2-3	TRBV9	14	ASSALGLAVTDTQY
TRBJ2-1	TRBV27	12	ASSLDRAYNEQF
TRBJ2-7	TRBV11-2	11	ASGGTGGYEQY
TRBJ2-1	TRBV12-5	16	ASGLGPTLGPGNNEQF
TRBJ1-2	TRBV6-5	13	ASSYSTGSENGYT
TRBJ1-5	TRBV28	13	ASSLGQVGNQPQH
TRBJ1-1	TRBV19	14	ASSISPAHLNTEAF
TRBJ2-1	TRBV7-9	13	ASSLPGQGRGEQF
TRBJ2-7	TRBV28	12	ASSFSYLRYEQY
TRBJ1-4	TRBV2	11	AGTPGAREKLF
TRBJ2-7	TRBV5-1	16	ASSLVGTGAALLYEQY
TRBJ1-6	TRBV28	12	ASSLVRYNSPLH
NA	TRBV28	13	ASSFRAGGNYEQY
TRBJ2-7	TRBV4-2	13	ASSQEAAGTYEQY
TRBJ2-3	TRBV4-2	17	ASSRNRWGLGWGTDTQY
TRBJ2-7	TRBV2	10	ASRDRGYEQY
TRBJ1-3	TRBV4-1	15	ASSHKGGRGRGNTIY